Below are 8 T cell receptor beta chains sequenced from a single sample in a study of molecular identifiers for immune sequencing clone quantification. TCRdb analysed the PCR reads with MiXCR anew, one entry per CDR3 protein. The repertoire holds about 68,000 distinct CDR3 sequences, 15% to 20% seen once, with over 1.3% in the top ten. Sequences were obtained from naive CD8+ T cells from blood, with Jurkat cell RNA spiked in. Subset meaning: FACS-sorted CD8+CD4-CCR7+CD45RA+ naive T cells. These receptors all stem from a human donor in good health. Some libraries in this study had Jurkat cell RNA spiked in.

Details on this clonotype: A much larger clonotype is one base distant, so this may be a read error. The J gene is TRBJ1-6, the V gene TRBV5-6, with D unclear. This CDR3 comprises 18 residues. The ends were cut back, 0 bases at V and 3 bases at J, with 16 bases in the middle. The germline CDR1 and CDR2 sequences are SGHDT and YYEEEE. CDR3 region: CASSLGARVKFYNSPLHF. In DNA form, the CDR3 reads TGTGCCAGCAGCTTGGGAGCCCGGGTTAAGTTCTATAATTCACCCCTCCACTTT.

This clonotype occurred a few times. The CDR3 DNA reads TGTGCTAGTGGCCCTACCGGGGCCGCAGATACGCAGTATTTT. It specifies CASGPTGAADTQYF. The chain has TRBV12-5 and TRBJ2-3; possibly TRBD1 or TRBD2 for D (5 bases each). V was clipped by 6 bases and J by 4 bases, with 14 bases between them. The CDR3 is 14 amino acids. Germline CDR1 is LGHNT and CDR2 is FRNRAP.

A few counts support this clonotype. It may be a read error: a sequence one base away is much more abundant. The chain is built from TRBV6-5 and TRBJ1-2; no reliable D call. This CDR3 spans 14 amino acids. The germline gives CDR1 MNHEY, CDR2 SVGAGI. CDR3 nucleotide sequence: TGTGCCAGCAGTTACTCGAACAGCGGCTATGGCTACATCTTC. Encoded protein: CASSYSNSGYGYIF.

The gene calls are TRBV19 and TRBJ2-1; possible D gene TRBD2, 6 bases. The CDR3 has 17 residues. V lost 6 bases and J 1 base, leaving 19 bases between the germline ends. Per the germline V gene, CDR1 is LNHDA and CDR2 is SQIVND (reference sequence). This CDR3 is CASRSGWWAGSYNEQFF. The CDR3 DNA sequence: TGTGCCAGTAGGTCCGGATGGTGGGCGGGATCCTACAATGAGCAGTTCTTC.

This clonotype was counted ten times or more. This rearrangement joins TRBV21-1 to TRBJ2-5; the D call TRBD1 from the table was never checked on the DNA. TRBV21-1 is described as a pseudogene. The CDR3 contains 19 residues. The CDR3 loop is CASSKIIFSRQGAKETQYF. The CDR3, as DNA: TGTGCCAGCAGCAAAATTATATTTTCGAGACAGGGGGCGAAAGAGACCCAGTACTTC.

At least ten counts were recorded for this clonotype. This chain uses TRBV20-1 with TRBJ1-2, with 7 bases lining up with TRBD1. The junction had 11 bases not matched to a gene; V was cut back by 3 bases and J by 4 bases. The germline gives CDR1 DFQATT, CDR2 SNEGSKA (reference sequence). CDR3 length: 15 amino acids. CDR3 loop: CSASPLKGALYGYTF. DNA of the CDR3: TGCAGTGCTAGCCCCCTGAAGGGGGCACTCTATGGCTACACCTTC.

Turning to this clonotype: This may come from a read error, since a much larger clone is one base off. This rearrangement joins TRBV3-1 to TRBJ2-5; D gene ambiguous. Germline V lookup: CDR1 LGHDT, CDR2 YNNKEL (reference sequence). The CDR3 loop spans 12 amino acids. CDR3: CASSPRQGTQYF. The CDR3 DNA follows: TGTGCCAGCAGCCCCCGCCAAGGGACCCAGTACTTC.

About this clonotype itself: With a much larger clone just one base away, this may be a read error. V is TRBV7-8 and J is TRBJ2-1; D not resolved. This CDR3 is built from 11 residues. The germline gives CDR1 SGHVS, CDR2 FQNEAQ. CDR3: CASSPHNERFF. The CDR3, as DNA: TGTGCCAGCAGCCCGCACAATGAGCGGTTCTTC.